This is a list of T cell receptor beta chains from one sample in a study of T cells after yellow fever vaccination. TCRdb reprocessed the 5' RACE reads with MiXCR, giving one entry per CDR3 protein. The sample has more than 300,000 distinct CDR3 sequences; around 10% are singletons. The material sequenced was CD4+ T cells sorted from PBMCs, taken 45 days after the yellow fever booster vaccination. The receptor source for this set is a man between 18 and 29 years old who received the YFV17D yellow fever vaccine. The CDR3 runs from the conserved cysteine through the conserved F or W. Each record gives: D gene, clone size, J gene, V gene, CDR3 DNA, CDR3 protein. D genes are given only for firm matches. Size tells how often a clone was seen (once, few, many) or the class of an expanded clone, and some rows leave it out.

NA	NA	TRBJ1-6	TRBV7-2	TGTGCCAGCAGCCTTCACAGGGTCGAAAATTCACCCCTCCACTTT	CASSLHRVENSPLHF
TRBD1	NA	TRBJ2-5	TRBV6-1	TGTGCCAGCAGGGAGAGACAGGGCGTGACCCAAGAGACCCAGTACTTC	CASRERQGVTQETQYF
TRBD2	NA	TRBJ2-3	TRBV20-1	TGCAGTGCTTGGACTAGCGGGGGAGAATCTGATACGCAGTATTTT	CSAWTSGGESDTQYF
TRBD1	few	TRBJ2-1	TRBV9	TGTGCCAGCAGCGTGACAGGGAGCAGGTACAATGAGCAGTTCTTC	CASSVTGSRYNEQFF
TRBD2	few	TRBJ2-3	TRBV29-1	TGCAGCGCAATCAGAGCGGGGGGGCGCACAGATACGCAGTATTTT	CSAIRAGGRTDTQYF
TRBD2	few	TRBJ2-5	TRBV4-2	TGTGCCAGCAGCCAAGATGTAGTGCGGGGGGGCCAAGAGACCCAGTACTTC	CASSQDVVRGGQETQYF
NA	NA	TRBJ2-3	TRBV6-2/TRBV6-3	TGTGCCAGCAGTTACTCGACCCCACCCAGTAGCACAGATACGCAGTATTTT	CASSYSTPPSSTDTQYF
NA	NA	TRBJ1-1	TRBV2	TGTGCCAGCAGCGATGCGCAGGGGCGGGCTGAAGCTTTCTTT	CASSDAQGRAEAFF
NA	many	TRBJ2-4	TRBV4-2	TGTGCCAGCAGCCAAGATAGAGGACAAAGGGGCATTCAGTACTTC	CASSQDRGQRGIQYF
NA	once	TRBJ2-1	TRBV6-4	TGTGCCAGCAGTGACTCCGGGGGGCACCCCTCCAATGAGCAGTTCTTC	CASSDSGGHPSNEQFF
NA	NA	TRBJ2-2	TRBV7-8	TGTGCCAGCAGCCGAAGACGCGGGGAGCTGTTTTTT	CASSRRRGELFF
NA	few	TRBJ1-1	TRBV6-2/TRBV6-3	TGTGCCAGCAGTTACTCGATGATAGACGAAGCTTTCTTT	CASSYSMIDEAFF
TRBD2	many	TRBJ2-3	TRBV7-9	TGTGCCAGCAGCTCCCTGTCTAGCGGGGGCCCCCTTAGCACAGATACGCAGTATTTT	CASSSLSSGGPLSTDTQYF
TRBD2	NA	TRBJ2-3	TRBV30	TGTGCCTGGGGTAGCGGGGGGGCAGAAGATACGCAGTATTTT	CAWGSGGAEDTQYF
NA	NA	TRBJ1-4	TRBV12-3/TRBV12-4	TGTGCCAGCAGTTTGCGTGCACAGGGCCCAAATGAAAAACTGTTTTTT	CASSLRAQGPNEKLFF
TRBD1	NA	TRBJ1-5	TRBV25-1	TGTGCCAGCAGTGAAGCCGGGACAGGGGAGTTTCAGCCCCAGCATTTT	CASSEAGTGEFQPQHF
NA	few	TRBJ2-3	TRBV29-1	TGCAGCGTTGTAGGTCAGGGAACCCCTGATACGCAGTATTTT	CSVVGQGTPDTQYF
TRBD1	NA	TRBJ2-6	TRBV6-2/TRBV6-3	TGTGCCAGCAGTTCCGGGACAGGGACCGGGGCCAACGTCCTGACTTTC	CASSSGTGTGANVLTF
NA	few	TRBJ1-2	TRBV6-2/TRBV6-3	TGTGCCAGCAGTTACACCCCCTATGGCTACACCTTC	CASSYTPYGYTF
NA	many	TRBJ2-5	TRBV6-5	TGTGCCAGCAGTTACGACCCTCAAGGGTGGGAGACCCAGTACTTC	CASSYDPQGWETQYF
TRBD2	NA	TRBJ2-3	TRBV7-3	TGTGCCAGCAGCCCTGTGGGGGGGTCCTCATTTACGCAGTATTTT	CASSPVGGSSFTQYF
NA	NA	TRBJ2-5	TRBV5-4	TGTGCCAGCAGCTTGCCCGACCAAGAGACCCAGTACTTC	CASSLPDQETQYF
NA	NA	TRBJ1-5	TRBV20-1	TGCAGTGCTAGAGAGGGGTCTGTTTCTCAGCCCCAGCATTTT	CSAREGSVSQPQHF
NA	few	TRBJ1-3	TRBV28	TGTGCCAGCAGTCTCTCCCAGGGCTCTGGAAACACCATATATTTT	CASSLSQGSGNTIYF
NA	NA	TRBJ1-2	TRBV12-3/TRBV12-4	TGTGCCAGCAGCCAACAGACGACGGTCTACACCTTC	CASSQQTTVYTF
TRBD2	many	TRBJ2-7	TRBV19	TGTGCCAGTAGGGATGAGCGGGGCCCGGTCTACGAGCAGTACTTC	CASRDERGPVYEQYF
TRBD1	NA	TRBJ1-6	TRBV5-1	TGCGCCAGCAGCTCGACCGGGACAGGGGGCGCATCACCCCTCCACTTT	CASSSTGTGGASPLHF
NA	NA	TRBJ2-5	TRBV20-1	TGCAGTGCTAGTGGGCCGGAGGGAGCGGGCCAAGAGACCCAGTACTTC	CSASGPEGAGQETQYF
TRBD1	NA	TRBJ2-5	TRBV24-1	TGTGCCACCAGTAGGACAGGCCAAGAGACCCAGTACTTC	CATSRTGQETQYF
NA	NA	TRBJ1-2	TRBV5-5	TGTGCCAGCAGCTTGGAGGGCAGGGTTAACTATGGCTACACCTTC	CASSLEGRVNYGYTF
NA	few	TRBJ1-5	TRBV19	TGTGCCACTAGGGTACGGGATAGCAATCAGCCCCAGCATTTT	CATRVRDSNQPQHF
NA	NA	TRBJ1-4	TRBV6-5	TGTGCCACCGGTCGGGGAGCAACTAATGAAAAACTGTTTTTT	CATGRGATNEKLFF